This T cell receptor beta chain was sequenced in a study of OX40 agonist ivuxolimab in advanced cancers. TCRdb's copy holds only in-frame clones and misses some; the assay was immunoSEQ multiplex PCR. The table shows 55,000 to 65,000 clones, with about 85% occurring only once. The sequence was collected from an adult with an advanced solid tumor such as melanoma, head and neck, liver or kidney cancer. This specimen consisted of CD4+ or CD8+ T cells sorted from blood, obtained in a trial of the OX40 agonist ivuxolimab.

CDR3 sequence reads: CAIRAESRGFSNQPQHF. The CDR3 coding sequence is TGTGCCATCCGCGCGGAGTCGAGGGGATTTAGCAATCAGCCCCAGCATTTT. The V and J genes are TRBV10-3 and TRBJ1-5; a weak D match, TRBD1 (5 bases). V gave up 8 bases and J gave up 0 bases, with 20 bases separating them. The CDR3 sequence is 17 residues long. Germline V lookup: CDR1 ENHRY, CDR2 SYGVKD.